These T cell receptor beta chains were read from a single sample in a study of blood T cell repertoires in COVID-19. Repertoires were generated with immunoSEQ multiplex PCR, while TCRdb's copy carries only in-frame clones and drops some. The profile shows approximately 250,000 clones, about 86% of them singletons. The sample consisted of peripheral blood. The source of these receptors is a woman aged 65 to 85 with COVID-19, enrolled during active disease. Both conserved end residues are part of each CDR3. Fields, in order: J gene, D gene, V gene, CDR3 protein, CDR3 DNA. D genes are given only for firm matches.

>TRBJ1-1|-|TRBV4-2
CASSQVEAEAFF
TGTGCCAGCAGCCAAGTGGAGGCTGAAGCTTTCTTT
>TRBJ1-2|TRBD1|TRBV7-6
CASSLEGDRKVFRGYTF
TGTGCCAGCAGCTTAGAGGGGGACAGGAAGGTCTTCCGTGGCTACACCTTC
>TRBJ2-3|-|TRBV5-4
CASSLGTQRASTDTQYF
TGTGCCAGCAGCTTAGGGACTCAAAGGGCTAGCACAGATACGCAGTATTTT
>TRBJ1-5|-|TRBV27
CASSLSSGPQHF
TGTGCCAGCAGTTTATCGTCCGGGCCCCAGCATTTT
>TRBJ2-5|TRBD2|TRBV29-1
CSVFYPRLAGGLFQETQYF
TGCAGCGTTTTCTATCCACGACTAGCGGGGGGTCTATTTCAAGAGACCCAGTACTTC
>TRBJ2-5|TRBD2|TRBV24-1
CATSDQTSGGPGTQYF
TGTGCCACCAGTGATCAAACTAGCGGGGGGCCCGGGACCCAGTACTTC
>TRBJ1-2|-|TRBV27
CASRAQTGNYGYTF
TGTGCCAGCAGGGCCCAAACGGGGAACTATGGCTACACCTTC
>TRBJ2-2|-|TRBV7-9
CASSFTKGQGWSGELFF
TGTGCCAGCAGCTTCACGAAGGGGCAGGGGTGGTCCGGGGAGCTGTTTTTT
>TRBJ1-1|-|TRBV4-1
CASSAPTANTEAFF
TGCGCCAGCAGCGCACCGACAGCGAACACTGAAGCTTTCTTT
>TRBJ2-2|TRBD1|TRBV19
CASSGGQGSRSGELFF
TGTGCCAGTAGTGGAGGACAGGGGTCCCGGTCCGGGGAGCTGTTTTTT
>TRBJ1-2|-|TRBV27
CASSLLGGKNYGYTF
TGTGCCAGCAGTTTATTGGGGGGAAAGAACTATGGCTACACCTTC